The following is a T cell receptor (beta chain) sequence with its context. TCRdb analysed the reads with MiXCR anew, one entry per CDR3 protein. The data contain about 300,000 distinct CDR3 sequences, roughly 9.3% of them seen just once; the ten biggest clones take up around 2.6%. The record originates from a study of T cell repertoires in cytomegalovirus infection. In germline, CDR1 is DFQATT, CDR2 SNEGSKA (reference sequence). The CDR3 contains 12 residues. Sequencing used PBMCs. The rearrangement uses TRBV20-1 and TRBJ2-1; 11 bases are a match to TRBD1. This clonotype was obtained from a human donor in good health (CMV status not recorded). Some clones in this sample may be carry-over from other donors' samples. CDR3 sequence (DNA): TGCAGGGCGGACAGGGGGCTTAATGAGCAGTTCTTC. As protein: CRADRGLNEQFF.